This T cell receptor beta chain appears in the sequencing data of a study of beta chain features in type 1 diabetes. Findings of the study overall: For Type 1 diabetes patients, all four CD4+ subsets carried TCRB CDR3s that were moderately but significantly shorter.

The germline V gene has CDR1 SEHNR and CDR2 FQNEAQ (reference sequence). V lost 0 bases and J 5 bases, leaving 10 bases between the germline ends. The CDR3 extends over 15 amino acids. Points on this clone: Its antigen is not identified.

Expressed TCRB transcripts got sequenced, as all isolated RNA was reverse transcribed. Clones were sequenced by immunoSEQ multiplex PCR, and TCRdb holds only the in-frame ones, with some missing. There are around 110,000 clones in the sample; around 15% occur only once, and approximately 2.2% lies in the top ten. There was one heparinised blood draw per donor, averaging roughly 100 mL. Naive, central memory, regulatory and stem cell-like memory cells within the CD4+ compartment were sorted using CD45RO/CCR7/CD25/CD127/CD95/CD27. J is TRBJ2-2 and V is TRBV7-9; no firm D call. The receptor comes from a man in his thirties or forties with type 1 diabetes. The specimen sequenced was central memory CD4+ T cells from blood. CDR3 amino acids: CASSLAVRSTGELFF. CDR3 DNA: TGTGCCAGCAGCTTAGCGGTACGCTCGACCGGGGAGCTGTTTTTT.